The present T cell receptor beta chain was sequenced within a study of blood T cell repertoires in COVID-19. Original data processing: Estimation of nucleated cell counts relied on the amplification of reference gene primers. Repertoires were generated with immunoSEQ multiplex PCR, while TCRdb's copy carries only in-frame clones and drops some. From that table come the V and J calls and clone size; the DNA was used to work out D and trimming. In the table there are approximately 260,000 clones, 75% to 90% of which are singletons. V shed 6 bases and J shed 7 bases, with 15 bases lying between them. This CDR3 contains 14 residues. Germline V gene data show CDR1 as LGHDT and CDR2 as YNNKEL (reference sequence).

The chain recombines TRBV3-1 (or the pseudogene TRBV3-2) with TRBJ2-2; D is possibly TRBD2 (7 bases). The sequenced sample consisted of peripheral blood. This sequence was found in a man aged 55 to 70 who had recovered from COVID-19. The CDR3 sequence is CASRLRGAIGELFF. CDR3 sequence (DNA): TGTGCCAGCAGACTCCGGGGGGCCATCGGGGAGCTGTTTTTT.